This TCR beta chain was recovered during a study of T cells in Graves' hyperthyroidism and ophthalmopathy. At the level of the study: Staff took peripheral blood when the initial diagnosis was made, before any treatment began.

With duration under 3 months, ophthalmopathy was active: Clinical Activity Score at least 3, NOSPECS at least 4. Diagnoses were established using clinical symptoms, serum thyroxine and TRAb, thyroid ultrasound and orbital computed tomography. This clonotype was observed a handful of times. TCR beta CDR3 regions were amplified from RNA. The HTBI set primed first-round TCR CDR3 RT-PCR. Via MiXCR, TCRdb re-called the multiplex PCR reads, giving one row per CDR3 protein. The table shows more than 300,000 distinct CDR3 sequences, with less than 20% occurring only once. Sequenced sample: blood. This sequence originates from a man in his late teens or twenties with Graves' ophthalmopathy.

The chain's CDR3 is CASSVGWQPNTEAFF. In nucleotides, the CDR3 is TGTGCCAGCAGCGTAGGCTGGCAGCCGAACACTGAAGCTTTCTTT. V and J are TRBV9 and TRBJ1-1, with unresolved D. The CDR3 has 15 residues. Germline V gene lookup returns CDR1 SGDLS and CDR2 YYNGEE. The germline V and J ends were trimmed by 0 bases and 1 base, with 10 bases remaining between them.